The T cell receptor beta chain described here comes from a study of blood T cells in healthy people across ages. Study outcomes and limitations: Older individuals had lower TCR beta diversity per million T cells (the decline was roughly linear).

Per-sample PBMC isolation yielded at least 7 million cells. Primed by a sample-barcoded 5' primer and a J-beta primer mix, a second PCR proceeded for roughly 7 to 11 cycles. MiXCR was run by TCRdb on the 5' RACE reads, yielding one entry per CDR3 protein. Of about 1.5 million distinct CDR3 sequences listed, 35% to 45% are singletons. Germline CDR1 reads SGHRS; CDR2 reads YFSETQ. The V gene lost 9 bases and the J gene lost 0 bases, with 13 bases spanning the gap. This CDR3 region has 14 residues. Turning to this clonotype: Its antigen remains unknown.

This sequence was found in a woman aged 18 to 35 in good health. The sequenced sample was blood. The chain employs TRBV5-1 and TRBJ2-1; D perhaps matches TRBD1 (5 bases). In DNA, the CDR3 is TGCGCCACGGCGTGGGGCAACTCCTACAATGAGCAGTTCTTC. The encoded protein is CATAWGNSYNEQFF.